This TCR beta chain was profiled in a study of blood T cell repertoires in COVID-19. The CDR3 totals 15 residues. The germline V gene encodes CDR1 SGHVS and CDR2 FQNEAQ. V was trimmed by 2 bases and J by 1 base, leaving 11 bases between them. Seattle patients were enrolled while actively infected and followed longitudinally. Sequenced by immunoSEQ multiplex PCR; TCRdb stores in-frame clones only, minus some. The table shows around 180,000 clones, with about 81% occurring only once. The chain couples TRBV7-8 to TRBJ1-1, with no clear D. The receptor was isolated from an elderly woman with COVID-19, enrolled during active disease. Material for sequencing was peripheral blood. Here the CDR3 DNA reads TGTGCCAGCAGCTTACCTCCCGGAGCGAACACTGAAGCTTTCTTT. It translates to CASSLPPGANTEAFF. Combining the CDR3 with reference TRBV7-8 and TRBJ1-1 gives the whole variable domain GAGVSQSPRYKVAKRGQDVALRCDPISGHVSLFWYQQALGQGPEFLTYFQNEAQLDKSGLPSDRFFAERPEGSVSTLKIQRTQQEDSAVYLCASSLPPGANTEAFFGQGTRLTVV.